This is a list of T cell receptor beta chains from one sample in a study of blood T cell repertoires in COVID-19. Here immunoSEQ multiplex PCR was the method, and the copy in TCRdb shows in-frame clones only, minus some. The sample contains 120,000 to 150,000 clones, roughly 79% of which appear only once. Input material: peripheral blood. These receptors all come from a human donor with acute or convalescent COVID-19. The donor label of this sample is uncertain. The CDR3 runs from the conserved cysteine through the conserved F or W. D genes are given only for firm matches. Clone size, where shown, is once, few, many, or a class for clones that have expanded.

clone_size	j_call	v_call	d_call	cdr3_nt	cdr3_aa
NA	TRBJ2-2	TRBV27	TRBD1	TGTGCCAGCAGTCTTGGGGGGACAGGGTATCTCGGGGAGCTGTTTTTT	CASSLGGTGYLGELFF
NA	TRBJ2-1	TRBV19	TRBD2	TGTGCCAGTAGCAACCTGGGGCTAGCGGGGGTAGGTGAGCAGTTCTTC	CASSNLGLAGVGEQFF
NA	TRBJ2-7	TRBV21-1	NA	TGTGCCAGCAGCAAAGGAGGCCAGGGGGCCCACGAGCAGTACTTC	CASSKGGQGAHEQYF
NA	TRBJ2-2	TRBV29-1	TRBD2	TGCAGCGTTGCGGCTAGCGGGTCGACCGGGGAGCTGTTTTTT	CSVAASGSTGELFF
NA	TRBJ2-7	TRBV14	TRBD1	TGTGCCAGCAGCCAAGATAGGGACAGAGTCTACGAGCAGTACTTC	CASSQDRDRVYEQYF
NA	TRBJ1-2	TRBV6-5	NA	TGTGCCACCTCGAGAGGGGGAAGTCAGCTAGGCGGCTACACCTTC	CATSRGGSQLGGYTF
NA	TRBJ1-2	TRBV7-2	NA	TGTGCCAGCAGCTTAGCACAGCCTAACTATGGCTACACCTTC	CASSLAQPNYGYTF
once	TRBJ1-2	TRBV7-9	NA	TGTGCCAGCAGCTTAGGAGGACAAGCCGTACATGGCTACACCTTC	CASSLGGQAVHGYTF
NA	TRBJ2-1	TRBV6-6	TRBD2	TGTGCCAGCAGTCTGACTAGCGGGGGGGCTTCCTACAATGAGCAGTTCTTC	CASSLTSGGASYNEQFF
NA	TRBJ1-3	TRBV18	TRBD1	TGTGCCAGCTCACAGTCCCACTCGACAGGGAATGGAAACACCATATATTTT	CASSQSHSTGNGNTIYF
NA	TRBJ2-7	TRBV11-2	TRBD1	TGTGCCAGCAGCTCCCCAGGACAGGGGGTACCCGAGCAGTACTTC	CASSSPGQGVPEQYF
NA	TRBJ2-3	TRBV7-9	TRBD1	TGTGCCAGCAGCCACAGGGGAACAGATACGCAGTATTTT	CASSHRGTDTQYF
few	TRBJ1-5	TRBV10-3	TRBD1	TGTGCCATCAGTCCAGGGGGTAACGGTCAGCCCCAGCATTTT	CAISPGGNGQPQHF
NA	TRBJ2-1	TRBV7-9	NA	TGTGCCAGCAGCCCCCCCCACACCGAGCAGTTCTTC	CASSPPHTEQFF
once	TRBJ1-3	TRBV6-5	NA	TGTGCCAGCAGCCCCGGGGGGGGTGGAAACACCATATATTTT	CASSPGGGGNTIYF
many	TRBJ1-4	TRBV7-2	NA	TGTGCCAGCAGCTTCACAGTGGGAGGTTTCACCGAAAAACTGTTTTTT	CASSFTVGGFTEKLFF
NA	TRBJ2-3	TRBV5-1	TRBD1	TGCGCCAGCAGCGGGGACAGCCTAGTTACGTCGGATACGCAGTATTTT	CASSGDSLVTSDTQYF
NA	TRBJ1-4	TRBV6-6	NA	TGTGCCAGCAGTTTGGCTGGCGGGAATGAAAAACTGTTTTTT	CASSLAGGNEKLFF
NA	TRBJ2-6	TRBV18	NA	TGTGCCAGCTCATGGACAGATCAGAGCTCTGGGGCCAACGTCCTGACTTTC	CASSWTDQSSGANVLTF
NA	TRBJ1-1	TRBV27	TRBD1	TGTGCCAGCAGTTTCAAGGTAGGGGGCTTAATGAACACTGAAGCTTTCTTT	CASSFKVGGLMNTEAFF
NA	TRBJ2-1	TRBV2	NA	TGTGCCAGCGCGCGGTCACTCTACAATGAGCAGTTCTTC	CASARSLYNEQFF
NA	TRBJ1-2	TRBV5-5	TRBD1	TGTGCCAGCAGCTTGGTCACAGGGGACGACTATGGCTACACCTTC	CASSLVTGDDYGYTF
NA	TRBJ1-6	TRBV7-9	TRBD1	TGTGCCAGCAGACCTCCGGACAGGGTAAATTCACCCCTCCACTTT	CASRPPDRVNSPLHF
once	TRBJ2-3	TRBV5-4	NA	TGTGCCAGCAGCTTGCTCCTCACAGATACGCAGTATTTT	CASSLLLTDTQYF
NA	TRBJ1-5	TRBV7-8	NA	TGTGCCAGCAGCTTAGACGCAGGGCAGCCCCAGCATTTT	CASSLDAGQPQHF
NA	TRBJ2-7	TRBV7-9	NA	TGTGCCAGCAGCTTCCCCACCGAGGGATACTACGAGCAGTACTTC	CASSFPTEGYYEQYF
NA	TRBJ1-4	TRBV18	TRBD1	TGTGCCAGCTCAGCTTCAGGGGGCGACCAGTCTGAAAAACTGTTTTTT	CASSASGGDQSEKLFF
NA	TRBJ2-1	TRBV29-1	NA	TGCAGCGTTGGTTGGCAGGGCTTAAATGAGCAGTTCTTC	CSVGWQGLNEQFF
NA	TRBJ1-2	TRBV4-2	NA	TGTGCCAGCAGCCAAGGCGGGGTGTACTATGGCTACACCTTC	CASSQGGVYYGYTF
NA	TRBJ1-1	TRBV12-3/TRBV12-4	NA	TGTGCCAGCAGTTTCGAACAGGTGATTGGAGCTTTCTTT	CASSFEQVIGAFF
NA	TRBJ1-1	TRBV5-5	NA	TGTGCCAGCAGCTTGCTCGGAGCGGAAGCTTTCTTT	CASSLLGAEAFF
NA	TRBJ1-1	TRBV5-1	TRBD1	TGCGCCAGCAGCTCTAGGACAGGAGGGGCATCTGAAGCTTTCTTT	CASSSRTGGASEAFF
NA	TRBJ1-5	TRBV5-6	NA	TGTGCCAGCAGCCCTATGGGGGGGGGTCAGCCCCAGCATTTT	CASSPMGGGQPQHF
NA	TRBJ1-3	TRBV19	NA	TGTGCCAGTAGTATAAAAGGACACCTAAAGGGCTCTGGAAACACCATATATTTT	CASSIKGHLKGSGNTIYF
once	TRBJ1-1	TRBV7-8	NA	TGTGCCAGCAGCCCACAGGGAGGGAGCACTGAAGCTTTCTTT	CASSPQGGSTEAFF
NA	TRBJ1-4	TRBV7-8	NA	TGTGCCAGCAGCCAAATAACAGGGATTAATGAAAAACTGTTTTTT	CASSQITGINEKLFF
NA	TRBJ1-1	TRBV12-5	NA	TGTGCTAGTCCCCCGGCAGGGAGGAGTACTGAAGCTTTCTTT	CASPPAGRSTEAFF
NA	TRBJ2-5	TRBV5-1	TRBD1	TGCGCCAGCAGCTTGGCCGACAGGGGCAGGGAGACCCAGTACTTC	CASSLADRGRETQYF
NA	TRBJ1-6	TRBV15	NA	TGTGCCACTCTACCGGGGGGGGCGCCGGGTAATTCACCCCTCCACTTT	CATLPGGAPGNSPLHF
NA	TRBJ1-4	TRBV27	NA	TGTGCCAGCACCTCGGCCGCAAGCGGGGAAAAACTGTTTTTT	CASTSAASGEKLFF
NA	TRBJ1-3	TRBV4-1	TRBD1	TGCGCCAGCAGCCAGTTGACAGGGGTAGCAGACACCATATATTTT	CASSQLTGVADTIYF
NA	TRBJ2-3	TRBV19	NA	TGTGCCAGTAGTACCCGGGAGCTAGCATCAGATACGCAGTATTTT	CASSTRELASDTQYF
NA	TRBJ1-6	TRBV7-6	NA	TGTGCCAGCAGCTTAGCGGGGAGTCCTAATTCACCCCTCCACTTT	CASSLAGSPNSPLHF
NA	TRBJ1-2	TRBV3-1/TRBV3-2	TRBD1	TGTGCCAGCAGCGAGGGGACAGCGATCTATGGCTACACCTTC	CASSEGTAIYGYTF
once	TRBJ1-1	TRBV18	NA	TGTGCCAGCTCACAAGGGGGGGTGGGCACTGAAGCTTTCTTT	CASSQGGVGTEAFF
NA	TRBJ1-1	TRBV30	TRBD1	TGTGCCTGGAGCGAGAGGGGGCGCGGCCGGAGCACTGAAGCTTTCTTT	CAWSERGRGRSTEAFF
NA	TRBJ2-7	TRBV3-1/TRBV3-2	NA	TGTGCCAGCAGCCAAGGGAGTAGCGCCACCTACGAGCAGTACTTC	CASSQGSSATYEQYF
NA	TRBJ2-1	TRBV25-1	NA	TGTGCCAGCAGTGAATATGGAGGGGACGATGAGCAGTTCTTC	CASSEYGGDDEQFF
NA	TRBJ1-3	TRBV7-9	NA	TGTGCCAGCAGCCCCCAAGGGGGTGGGGGTCTTTCTGGAAACACCATATATTTT	CASSPQGGGGLSGNTIYF
once	TRBJ1-4	TRBV18	NA	TGTGCCAGCTCACCGGGACTCAGTAATGAAAAACTGTTTTTT	CASSPGLSNEKLFF
NA	TRBJ2-7	TRBV5-1	NA	TGCGCCAGCAGCTTGGGAGATTTCATTCCCCACGAGCAGTACTTC	CASSLGDFIPHEQYF
NA	TRBJ1-5	TRBV2	NA	TGTGCCAGCCGGCAGGGCCCTATAGGGCAGCCCCAGCATTTT	CASRQGPIGQPQHF
NA	TRBJ1-1	TRBV30	TRBD1	TGTGCCTGGAGGCCGGGACAGATGAACACTGAAGCTTTCTTT	CAWRPGQMNTEAFF
few	TRBJ2-5	TRBV9	TRBD1	TGTGCCAGCAGCGTACATGGACAGGGGAAAGAGACCCAGTACTTC	CASSVHGQGKETQYF